Presented here are 30 T cell receptor beta chains from one specimen sequenced in a study of beta chain features in type 1 diabetes. The investigators reverse transcribed all of the isolated RNA, so they sequenced expressed TCRB transcripts. Using immunoSEQ multiplex PCR, the repertoire was profiled, and TCRdb retains in-frame clones only, with some absent. The sample has 400,000 or so clones, around an eighth seen once. Points from the study as a whole: Within each of all four CD4+ subsets, Type 1 diabetes patients had TCRB CDR3s that were moderately but significantly shorter.

What these receptors recognize is not known. The sample was naive CD4+ T cells from blood. The origin of the receptors is a woman in her late teens or twenties with type 1 diabetes.

Points on this clone: At one of its ends the junction is not consistent with the germline gene, which may arise from a read error. The sample carries other DNA sequences with the same CDR3. The chain links TRBV5-1 to TRBJ1-1; a weak D match, TRBD1 (5 bases). Germline CDR1 reads SGHRS; CDR2 reads YFSETQ. CDR3 length: 11 residues. The CDR3 here is CASSLDTEAFF. CDR3 nucleotide sequence: TGCGCCAGCAGCCTGGACACGGAAGCTTTCTTT.

CDR3 in amino acids: CASSRGTVSYEQYF. In DNA, the CDR3 is TGTGCCAGCAGCCGAGGGACTGTCTCCTACGAGCAGTACTTC. The V gene is TRBV11-2, the J gene TRBJ2-7; weak D call: TRBD2 (6 bases). The germline CDR1 and CDR2 sequences are SGHAT and FQNNGV. The CDR3 runs 14 residues. V lost 5 bases and J lost 0, with 11 bases in between.

The rearrangement links TRBV5-4 to TRBJ2-7; 8 bases agree with TRBD1. Unmatched junction bases numbered 11, after V lost 4 bases and J lost 5 bases. Germline lookup yields CDR1 SGHNT and CDR2 YYREEE (reference sequence). The length of the CDR3 is 15 residues. This CDR3 is CASSIDRGTSHEQYF. The DNA of the CDR3 is TGTGCCAGCAGCATAGACAGGGGTACTTCTCACGAGCAGTACTTC.

This clone has a handful of counts. The rearrangement links TRBV21-1 to TRBJ2-7; the table's D call of TRBD1 was not tested on the DNA. TRBV21-1 is described as a pseudogene. The CDR3 has 16 residues. The CDR3 region is CASSKAGAPTGDEQYF. CDR3 nucleotides: TGTGCCAGCAGCAAAGCGGGGGCACCGACTGGGGACGAGCAGTACTTC.

V gene TRBV27 combines with J gene TRBJ1-2, with 10 bases matching TRBD1. V lost 6 bases, J lost 5 bases, and 6 bases stayed unmatched. The CDR3 spans 14 residues. Germline lookup yields CDR1 MNHEY and CDR2 SMNVEV (reference sequence). This CDR3 reads CASSGTGAGYGYTF. CDR3 sequence (DNA): TGTGCCAGCAGCGGGACAGGGGCGGGGTATGGCTACACCTTC.

J is TRBJ2-7 and V is TRBV4-1; D unclear. Trimming took off 2 bases at V and 0 bases at J, with 8 bases between the two ends. The CDR3 is 14 residues long. The germline V gene has CDR1 MGHRA and CDR2 YSYEKL. CDR3 DNA: TGCGCCAGCAGCCAACCGACTGTCTCCTACGAGCAGTACTTC. It is translated as CASSQPTVSYEQYF.

This clone appeared a few times. The V call is TRBV28, the J call TRBJ2-7, with TRBD1 as a possible D gene (5 bases). This CDR3 spans 14 amino acids. The V gene lost 5 bases and the J gene lost 0 bases, with 11 bases spanning the gap. The germline gives CDR1 MDHEN, CDR2 SYDVKM. The CDR3: CASSDRLRSYEQYF. CDR3 DNA: TGTGCCAGCAGTGACAGACTCCGCTCCTACGAGCAGTACTTC. The full variable domain, with the rest looked up from reference TRBV28 and TRBJ2-7, is DVKVTQSSRYLVKRTGEKVFLECVQDMDHENMFWYRQDPGLGLRLIYFSYDVKMKEKGDIPEGYSVSREKKERFSLILESASTNQTSMYLCASSDRLRSYEQYFGPGTRLTVT.

The chain joins TRBV2 to TRBJ2-7; TRBD1 agrees at 9 bases. V shed 3 bases, J shed 6 bases, and the junction held 3 bases outside the gene matches. The V gene's germline CDR1 is SNHLY and CDR2 FYNNEI. The CDR3 is 13 residues long. As DNA, the CDR3 is TGTGCCAGCAGTGATAACAGGGGGCTCGAGCAGTACTTC. It specifies CASSDNRGLEQYF.

The chain combines TRBV7-2 with TRBJ2-7; 8 bases fit TRBD2. The germline gives CDR1 SGHTA, CDR2 FQGNSA. V lost 5 bases to trimming and J lost 0 bases; unmatched junction nucleotides: 6. This CDR3 is built from 15 residues. CDR3 nucleotide sequence: TGTGCCAGCAGCCAAAATAGCGGGAACTCCTACGAGCAGTACTTC. This encodes CASSQNSGNSYEQYF. Full variable domain (outside the CDR3, taken from reference TRBV7-2 and TRBJ2-7): GAGVSQSPSNKVTEKGKDVELRCDPISGHTALYWYRQSLGQGLEFLIYFQGNSAPDKSGLPSDRFSAERTGGSVSTLTIQRTQQEDSAVYLCASSQNSGNSYEQYFGPGTRLTVT.

This clone was seen more than once but under ten times. The genes are TRBV11-2 and TRBJ1-2; TRBD1 might be the D (5 bases). CDR3 length equals 13 residues. The ends were cut back, 3 bases at V and 8 bases at J, with 13 bases in the middle. CDR1 and CDR2 from the germline V gene are SGHAT and FQNNGV. As DNA, the CDR3 is TGTGCCAGCAGCTTCATGGGGGAGGGGGGCTACACCTTC. Protein: CASSFMGEGGYTF.

J is TRBJ2-5 and V is TRBV4-2; 10 bases align to TRBD2. Trimming removed 0 bases from V and 5 bases from J; junction bases left unmatched: 9. Germline values: CDR1 LGHNA, CDR2 YNFKEQ. The CDR3 totals 17 residues. CDR3 region: CASSQDVLAGSGETQYF. The CDR3 nucleotides are TGTGCCAGCAGCCAAGATGTACTAGCGGGATCCGGGGAGACCCAGTACTTC.

This clone came up a few times. The rearrangement uses TRBV7-6 and TRBJ2-1; 8 positions agree with TRBD2. In germline, CDR1 is SGHVS, CDR2 FNYEAQ. This CDR3 is built from 15 residues. V lost 4 bases to trimming and J lost 4 bases; unmatched junction nucleotides: 6. The CDR3 sequence is CASSSATSGYNEQFF. The CDR3 nucleotides read TGTGCCAGCAGCTCCGCCACTAGCGGTTACAATGAGCAGTTCTTC.

This sequence joins TRBV5-4 and TRBJ1-2; TRBD1 might be the D (5 bases). Trimming shortened V by 3 bases and J by 1 base, and 10 bases separated the two germline ends. The CDR3 extends over 14 amino acids. Germline-derived CDR1 and CDR2 are SGHNT and YYREEE (reference sequence). The CDR3 loop reads CASSSAQGNYGYTF. CDR3 sequence (DNA): TGTGCCAGCAGCTCCGCTCAGGGTAACTATGGCTACACCTTC.

The chain has TRBV10-3 and TRBJ2-1, with a tentative D call TRBD1 (5 bases). CDR1 and CDR2 (germline): ENHRY, SYGVKD. The CDR3 length is 15 residues. V gave up 2 bases and J gave up 6 bases, with 14 bases separating them. Here the CDR3 reads CAISEGHGRFNEQFF. For the CDR3, the DNA is TGTGCCATCAGTGAGGGACATGGACGCTTCAATGAGCAGTTCTTC.

The chain carries TRBV11-2 and TRBJ2-3; D call uncertain. V was trimmed by 3 bases and J by 0 bases, leaving 4 bases between them. CDR1 and CDR2 from the germline V gene are SGHAT and FQNNGV. The CDR3 contains 13 residues. The CDR3 sequence: CASSFLSTDTQYF. The CDR3 nucleotides are TGTGCCAGCAGCTTCCTTAGCACAGATACGCAGTATTTT.

This clone was counted only a few times. This chain links TRBV4-1 with TRBJ2-7, with D perhaps TRBD2 (5 bases). Germline V CDR1 and CDR2: MGHRA, YSYEKL. Trimming took 1 base from V and 3 from J, leaving 16 bases between them. The length of the CDR3 is 16 residues. The CDR3 sequence: CASSQVSPRGYYEQYF. The CDR3 nucleotides read TGCGCCAGCAGCCAAGTCTCCCCTCGAGGGTACTACGAGCAGTACTTC.

This clone has just a few counts. This chain connects TRBV5-4 to TRBJ2-2, with D perhaps matching TRBD1 (6 bases). Germline assignment: CDR1 SGHNT and CDR2 YYREEE (reference sequence). CDR3 length: 16 residues. Trimming removed 4 bases from V and 3 bases from J, with 16 bases in between. CDR3 residues: CASSGPGERYTGELFF. CDR3 sequence (DNA): TGTGCCAGCAGCGGACCAGGGGAACGGTACACCGGGGAGCTGTTTTTT.

The chain uses TRBV9 and TRBJ1-3, with D possibly matching TRBD1 (5 bases). The CDR3 is 15 residues long. V was clipped by 4 bases and J by 0 bases, with 11 bases between them. The germline V gene encodes CDR1 SGDLS and CDR2 YYNGEE. Here the CDR3 reads CASSTRQSSGNTIYF. The CDR3 bases are TGTGCCAGCAGCACCCGACAGAGCTCTGGAAACACCATATATTTT.

The CDR3 spells CASSPGLSNEKLFF. In DNA, the CDR3 is TGTGCCAGCAGCCCGGGACTGAGCAATGAAAAACTGTTTTTT. V and J are TRBV7-8 and TRBJ1-4; a possible D gene is TRBD1 (5 bases). CDR1 and CDR2 (germline): SGHVS, FQNEAQ. CDR3 length: 14 amino acids. Between the trimmed V and J ends, which lost 5 bases and 5 bases, there was a span of 12 bases.

This clone has more than one count but fewer than ten. CDR3 sequence: CASSQDFPGGEQYF. The CDR3 DNA follows: TGCGCCAGCAGCCAAGATTTCCCTGGCGGCGAGCAGTACTTC. The V call is TRBV4-3, the J call TRBJ2-7; D is unclear. The germline V gene has CDR1 LGHNA and CDR2 YSLEER. The CDR3 totals 14 residues. Trimming cost V 0 bases and J 6 bases, with 12 bases left between them.

This clone appeared a few times. This chain joins TRBV28 and TRBJ1-2; 8 bases map to TRBD1. V shed 4 bases and J 7 bases; nucleotides not matched to a gene: 2. Germline lookup yields CDR1 MDHEN and CDR2 SYDVKM. The CDR3 covers 12 residues. The DNA of the CDR3 is TGTGCCAGCAGTTCGGGACAGGCTGGCTACACCTTC. Protein product: CASSSGQAGYTF.

This clone was seen a handful of times. In nucleotides, the CDR3 is TGTGCCTGGAGTGACATAGCGGTTTCCTACGAGCAGTACTTC. It yields the protein CAWSDIAVSYEQYF. V and J are TRBV30 and TRBJ2-7, with D perhaps matching TRBD2 (6 bases). Trimming pared 1 base from V and 1 base from J, leaving 11 bases between. The CDR3 is made up of 14 amino acids. Germline CDR1 reads GTSNPN; CDR2 reads SVGIG (reference sequence).

V and J are TRBV4-3 and TRBJ1-2, with TRBD1 identical over 9 bases. This CDR3 contains 17 residues. Germline V lookup: CDR1 LGHNA, CDR2 YSLEER. The V segment lost 0 bases and the J segment 6 bases; nucleotides outside the gene matches: 11. CDR3 sequence reads: CASSQDTALGTGHGYTF. CDR3 coding DNA: TGCGCCAGCAGCCAAGATACGGCCCTCGGGACAGGGCATGGCTACACCTTC.

The J gene is TRBJ2-1, the V gene TRBV6-6, with D tentatively TRBD1 (5 bases). The CDR3 has 12 amino acids. Germline CDR1 MNHNY, CDR2 SVGAGI (reference sequence). Trimming left V 6 bases short and J 7 bases short, with 10 bases between. In nucleotides, the CDR3 is TGTGCCAGCAGCCCCTCAGGGAATGAGCAGTTCTTC. Amino acid sequence: CASSPSGNEQFF.

This clone was observed a few times. The V call is TRBV19, the J call TRBJ2-6; 7 bases fit TRBD1. CDR3 length: 15 amino acids. Germline V gene sequence: CDR1 LNHDA, CDR2 SQIVND (reference sequence). V was clipped by 5 bases and J by 2 bases; unmatched bases: 3. CDR3 in amino acids: CASSATGAGANVLTF. In DNA, the CDR3 is TGTGCCAGTAGTGCTACAGGGGCTGGGGCCAACGTCCTGACTTTC.

The J gene is TRBJ1-2, the V gene TRBV4-3; D is unclear. Germline values: CDR1 LGHNA, CDR2 YSLEER. This CDR3 is 13 amino acids long. The ends were cut back, 5 bases at V and 3 bases at J, with 10 bases in the middle. This CDR3 reads CASSSIRDYGYTF. The CDR3 bases are TGCGCCAGCAGCTCAATTCGGGACTATGGCTACACCTTC.

This chain uses TRBV18 with TRBJ1-2; 7 bases fit TRBD1. The germline V gene has CDR1 KGHSH and CDR2 LQKENI. Trimming at V came to 3 bases and at J to 2 bases, leaving 6 bases not matched to a gene. CDR3 length: 15 residues. CDR3 sequence reads: CASSPRDSWNYGYTF. The CDR3, as DNA: TGTGCCAGCTCACCTCGGGACAGCTGGAACTATGGCTACACCTTC.

This rearrangement joins TRBV29-1 to TRBJ2-5; 9 bases match TRBD1. The CDR3 loop spans 14 amino acids. Trimming at V came to 1 base and at J to 9 bases, leaving 9 bases not matched to a gene. Germline values: CDR1 SQVTM, CDR2 ANQGSEA. CDR3 nucleotide sequence: TGCAGCGTTGAAGCTGGGACAGGGCCCGGGTCCCAGTACTTC. It translates to CSVEAGTGPGSQYF.

This clone came up a few times. The rearrangement links TRBV6-5 to TRBJ1-1; 8 bases are shared with TRBD1. This CDR3 comprises 14 residues. Germline V gives CDR1 MNHEY, CDR2 SVGAGI. Trimming took 6 bases from V and 3 from J; bases not matched to a gene: 6. DNA for the CDR3: TGTGCCAGCAGAACAGGGGGAAGGTACACTGAAGCTTTCTTT. It codes for CASRTGGRYTEAFF.

The chain employs TRBV19 and TRBJ2-7, with 10 bases matching TRBD2. CDR3 length: 14 residues. Trimming at V came to 5 bases and at J to 7 bases, leaving 8 bases not matched to a gene. In germline, CDR1 is LNHDA, CDR2 SQIVND (reference sequence). The CDR3 protein is CASSASGSSKEQYF. CDR3 sequence (DNA): TGTGCCAGTAGTGCTAGCGGGAGTTCGAAGGAGCAGTACTTC.